This T cell receptor (beta chain) was captured in a study of beta chain features in type 1 diabetes. The study, taken as a whole, reports: A moderate, significant TCRB CDR3 shortening appeared in type 1 diabetes across four CD4+ subsets.

Points on this clone: What it binds is unknown.

The isolated RNA, all of it, was reverse transcribed, so expressed TCRB transcripts were what got sequenced. Libraries were prepared by immunoSEQ multiplex PCR; TCRdb keeps only in-frame clonotypes and omits some of them. The sample lists hundreds of thousands of clones, around 16% seen once, with around 0.1% in the top ten. This CDR3 comprises 12 residues. CDR1 is MGHDK, CDR2 SYGVNS, per germline. V was pared by 7 bases and J by 4 bases, with 10 bases between. This clonotype originated in a man aged 18 to 29 in good health. The sequenced sample consisted of naive CD4+ T cells from blood. The rearrangement links TRBV25-1 to TRBJ1-2; D remains ambiguous. The CDR3 nucleotides are TGTGCCAGCACGGACGGTTTCTATGGCTACACCTTC. Translated, it gives CASTDGFYGYTF.